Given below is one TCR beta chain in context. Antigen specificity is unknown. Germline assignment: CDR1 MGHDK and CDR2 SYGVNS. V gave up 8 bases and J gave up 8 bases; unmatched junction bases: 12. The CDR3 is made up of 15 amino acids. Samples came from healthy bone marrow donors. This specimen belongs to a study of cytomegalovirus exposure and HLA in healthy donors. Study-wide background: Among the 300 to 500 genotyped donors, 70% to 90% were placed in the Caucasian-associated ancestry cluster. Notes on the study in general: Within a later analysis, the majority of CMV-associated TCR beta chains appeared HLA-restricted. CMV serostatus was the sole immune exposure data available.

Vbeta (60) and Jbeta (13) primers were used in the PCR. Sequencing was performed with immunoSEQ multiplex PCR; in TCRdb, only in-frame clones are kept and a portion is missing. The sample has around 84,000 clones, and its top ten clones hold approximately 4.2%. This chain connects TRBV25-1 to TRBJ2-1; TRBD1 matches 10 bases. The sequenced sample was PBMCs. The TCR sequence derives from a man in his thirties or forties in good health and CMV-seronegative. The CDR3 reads CASLATGQGKHEQFF. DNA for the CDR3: TGTGCCAGCCTAGCGACGGGACAGGGGAAACATGAGCAGTTCTTC.